This TCR beta chain was documented in a study of blood T cell repertoires in COVID-19. Across the study: From T cells, B-cell-depleted T cells, or PBMCs came the material, which was cDNA or gDNA.

The repertoire was sequenced with immunoSEQ multiplex PCR; TCRdb's copy has only in-frame clones and lacks some. The sample carries about 58,000 clones, over 75% recorded once. There are 14 residues in the CDR3. Trimming pared 2 bases from V and 0 bases from J, leaving 5 bases between. Germline V gene data show CDR1 as MNHNY and CDR2 as SVGAGI (reference sequence). Material for sequencing was peripheral blood. The chain links TRBV6-6 to TRBJ1-5; D gene uncertain. The origin of this receptor is a man aged 40-55 years with active COVID-19. The CDR3 nucleotides are TGTGCCAGCAGTTACGAGGGTAGCAATCAGCCCCAGCATTTT. This codes for CASSYEGSNQPQHF.